The rows below give T cell receptor beta chains drawn from one sample of a study of blood T cell repertoires in COVID-19. The table came from immunoSEQ multiplex PCR; TCRdb's copy has only in-frame clones and leaves some out. Of 200,000 to 250,000 clones listed, about 91% are singletons. The sample was peripheral blood. These receptors were taken from a man younger than 45 with acute or convalescent COVID-19. The CDR3 runs from the conserved cysteine through the conserved F or W. D genes are given only for firm matches. Size values are once, few and many counts, or a class for expanded clones, and some rows have none.

v_gene	d_gene	j_gene	abundance	CDR3nt	CDR3aa
TRBV28	-	TRBJ2-2	few	TGTGCCAGCAGTTTTCGGGGGACGCTAAACACCGGGGAGCTGTTTTTT	CASSFRGTLNTGELFF
TRBV5-1	TRBD1	TRBJ1-1	-	TGCGCCAGCAGCATAAACCCCGGGACAGAGGGCACTGAAGCTTTCTTT	CASSINPGTEGTEAFF
TRBV29-1	-	TRBJ2-2	once	TGCAGCGTCCCAATTTTTGGTAGTACCGGGGAGCTGTTTTTT	CSVPIFGSTGELFF
TRBV3-1/TRBV3-2	-	TRBJ1-5	-	TGTGCCAGCAGCCAAGACAGGGTTCCTCAGCCCCAGCATTTT	CASSQDRVPQPQHF
TRBV4-1	TRBD2	TRBJ2-5	-	TGCGCCAGCAGCCAAACCGGGACTAGCGGGGTTGGGCAAGAGACCCAGTACTTC	CASSQTGTSGVGQETQYF
TRBV19	-	TRBJ2-1	few	TGTGCCAGTAGTATATTAGCCTCCGTAAATGAGCAGTTCTTC	CASSILASVNEQFF
TRBV28	-	TRBJ2-3	-	TGTGCCAGCAGTTTATTTTCAGGGTCAGATACGCAGTATTTT	CASSLFSGSDTQYF
TRBV28	TRBD2	TRBJ2-7	-	TGTGCCAGCAGTGGGGGAGGGGCGCAGGCCTACGAGCAGTACTTC	CASSGGGAQAYEQYF
TRBV5-6	-	TRBJ1-1	once	TGTGCCAGCAGCCCCCAGTTGAACACTGAAGCTTTCTTT	CASSPQLNTEAFF
TRBV27	-	TRBJ1-1	once	TGTGCCAGCAGTTTGGGGGGAGCCGCTTTCTTT	CASSLGGAAFF
TRBV18	TRBD1	TRBJ1-6	-	TGTGCCAGCTCACTCCTGGGACAGAAGAATTCACCCCTCCACTTT	CASSLLGQKNSPLHF
TRBV15	TRBD1	TRBJ1-6	-	TGTGCCACCAGCAGTTGGGACAGAAGCTCCTATAATTCACCCCTCCACTTT	CATSSWDRSSYNSPLHF
TRBV14	-	TRBJ2-1	-	TGTGCCAGCAGCTACACCGGGACTTTTTCCAATGAGCAGTTCTTC	CASSYTGTFSNEQFF
TRBV29-1	TRBD1	TRBJ2-7	-	TGCAGCGTTGAAGTGGACAGGGGGCACACCTACGAGCAGTACTTC	CSVEVDRGHTYEQYF
TRBV10-3	TRBD1	TRBJ1-1	-	TGTGCCATCAGAGCAGGGGGTTCGAACACTGAAGCTTTCTTT	CAIRAGGSNTEAFF
TRBV4-2	-	TRBJ2-7	-	TGTGCCAGCAGCCAAGATCGGGCGGGCCTCCGGGGAGGATACGAGCAGTACTTC	CASSQDRAGLRGGYEQYF
TRBV6-4	-	TRBJ2-3	-	TGTGCCAGCAGTGATGAGCGGACGAGCACAGATACGCAGTATTTT	CASSDERTSTDTQYF
TRBV19	TRBD1	TRBJ1-2	-	TGTGCCAGTAGTACCGACAGGGGGCTACATGGCTACACCTTC	CASSTDRGLHGYTF
TRBV3-1/TRBV3-2	TRBD2	TRBJ2-3	-	TGTGCCAGCAGTACAAACCTAGCGGGGGGGCATACAGATACGCAGTATTTT	CASSTNLAGGHTDTQYF
TRBV19	TRBD1	TRBJ1-4	-	TGTGCCAGTAGTATAGGGACAGGAAATGAAAAACTGTTTTTT	CASSIGTGNEKLFF
TRBV15	TRBD1	TRBJ2-7	-	TGTGCCACCAGCAGAGCCCGGACAGGGGTCTACGAGCAGTACTTC	CATSRARTGVYEQYF
TRBV5-1	-	TRBJ2-1	once	TGCGCCAGCAGCCGCGGGACCGATCCTGGATACAATGAGCAGTTCTTC	CASSRGTDPGYNEQFF
TRBV19	TRBD1	TRBJ1-1	once	TGTGCCAGTAGTATAGTATCTTACAGAGGGACAGGGTTAAATGAAGCTTTCTTT	CASSIVSYRGTGLNEAFF
TRBV10-3	-	TRBJ1-1	-	TGTGCCATCAGTGAAAGAGGGAACACTGAAGCTTTCTTT	CAISERGNTEAFF
TRBV19	-	TRBJ1-6	-	TGTGCCAGTAGAGACCGGACAGTCTCACCCCTCCACTTT	CASRDRTVSPLHF
TRBV7-8	TRBD1	TRBJ2-3	-	TGTGCCAGCGGAAATAGGGGGCGGCAGGGTACGCAGTATTTT	CASGNRGRQGTQYF
TRBV5-6	-	TRBJ1-2	-	TGTGCCAGCAGCCACGGACAGAGGGAGGGGGGCTACACCTTC	CASSHGQREGGYTF
TRBV19	TRBD1	TRBJ1-5	-	TGTGCCAGTAACCCTCAAACAGGGGGAATCAATCAGCCCCAGCATTTT	CASNPQTGGINQPQHF
TRBV19	TRBD1	TRBJ2-7	few	TGTGCCAGTAGTATGACGACAGGGGGCCACGAGCAGTACTTC	CASSMTTGGHEQYF
TRBV27	TRBD2	TRBJ2-7	few	TGTGCCAGCAGTTTAAAGGGCGGGGGGATCTCCTACGAGCAGTACTTC	CASSLKGGGISYEQYF
TRBV6-2/TRBV6-3	-	TRBJ1-2	-	TGTGCCAGCAGTTACGAGGGCCGTCCCGTGCTTGGCTACACCTTC	CASSYEGRPVLGYTF
TRBV23-1	-	TRBJ2-7	-	TGCGCCAGCAGTCAATCGATGAGTGGGCGAGACACACACCCCTACGAGCAGTACTTC	CASSQSMSGRDTHPYEQYF
TRBV5-1	-	TRBJ2-5	-	TGCGCCAGCAGCTTTAAGGGGATGGAGACCCAGTACTTC	CASSFKGMETQYF
TRBV2	-	TRBJ2-1	-	TGTGCCAGCAACCCGACAGGCGACTACAATGAGCAGTTCTTC	CASNPTGDYNEQFF
TRBV7-8	TRBD1	TRBJ1-5	many	TGTGCCAGCAGCTTAAGACAGGGCGTGATTGTCAATCAGCCCCAGCATTTT	CASSLRQGVIVNQPQHF
TRBV4-2	-	TRBJ1-4	-	TGTGCCAGCAGCCCCACAGACGGAACAACTAATGAAAAACTGTTTTTT	CASSPTDGTTNEKLFF
TRBV7-2	-	TRBJ2-5	-	TGTGCCAGCAGCGAACGGAGGGCGGAGACCCAGTACTTC	CASSERRAETQYF
TRBV9	-	TRBJ1-1	-	TGTGCCAGCAGCGTAGGGGCAGGGGATGAAGCTTTCTTT	CASSVGAGDEAFF
TRBV5-1	-	TRBJ1-1	-	TGCGCCAGCAGCTTGGGGTCAGGCGCTTACACTGAAGCTTTCTTT	CASSLGSGAYTEAFF
TRBV5-1	TRBD2	TRBJ2-1	-	TGCGCCAGCAGCTTGGGAGGGCTAGCGGGAGAAAAGGAGCAGTTCTTC	CASSLGGLAGEKEQFF
TRBV4-2	-	TRBJ2-3	-	TGTGCCAGCAGCCAAGATAAAGGGGCCGGCGGCACAGATACGCAGTATTTT	CASSQDKGAGGTDTQYF
TRBV3-1/TRBV3-2	-	TRBJ1-2	-	TGTGCCAGCAGCCAAAACAGGTTAGCCTTCTGGGGCTACACCTTC	CASSQNRLAFWGYTF
TRBV5-1	-	TRBJ2-7	-	TGCGCCAGCAGCAGAGGACAGACCTACGAGCAGTACTTC	CASSRGQTYEQYF
TRBV21-1	-	TRBJ2-3	-	TGTGCCAGCAGCAAGACAGGGAAGGGCACAGATACGCAGTATTTT	CASSKTGKGTDTQYF
TRBV6-5	-	TRBJ2-5	-	TGTGCCAGCAGTCCCTCAATGCGTGGAGAGACCCAGTACTTC	CASSPSMRGETQYF
TRBV28	TRBD1	TRBJ2-7	-	TGTGCCAGCAGTTCCGGGACAGGGGTCTACGAGCAGTACTTC	CASSSGTGVYEQYF
TRBV6-5	TRBD2	TRBJ2-7	-	TGTGCCAGCAGTTACGGGCAGGGAGGGTCCTACGAGCAGTACTTC	CASSYGQGGSYEQYF
TRBV5-1	-	TRBJ2-5	once	TGCGCCAGCAGCTTAGACCTCAGGGAGACCCAGTACTTC	CASSLDLRETQYF
TRBV15	-	TRBJ2-5	-	TGTGCCACCAGCGTCCGGACTATCCAAGAGACCCAGTACTTC	CATSVRTIQETQYF
TRBV9	TRBD1	TRBJ2-5	-	TGTGCCAGCAGCGTAATGGGACAGGGGAAGGAGACCCAGTACTTC	CASSVMGQGKETQYF
TRBV5-4	-	TRBJ2-7	-	TGTGCCAGCAGCTTTGCTGCAGCCTACGAGCAGTACTTC	CASSFAAAYEQYF
TRBV9	TRBD1	TRBJ2-7	-	TGTGCCAGCAGCGACTCGAAAAAGGGGACAGGGTACGACGAGCAGTACTTC	CASSDSKKGTGYDEQYF
TRBV3-1/TRBV3-2	-	TRBJ2-7	-	TGTGCCAGCAGCAGTACCTGGCCCCTCGGCGGTGAGCAGTACTTC	CASSSTWPLGGEQYF
TRBV11-2	-	TRBJ1-2	-	TGTGCCAGCAGCTTCGGGGGGCAAGGCTATGGCTACACCTTC	CASSFGGQGYGYTF
TRBV19	-	TRBJ2-7	-	TGTGCCAGTAGGCGGGGTGAGAGCTCCTACGAGCAGTACTTC	CASRRGESSYEQYF
TRBV30	-	TRBJ2-4	-	TGTGCCTGGAGTGTAGGGCTAGGGGGCGCGGGGAACATTCAGTACTTC	CAWSVGLGGAGNIQYF
TRBV18	-	TRBJ1-1	-	TGTGCCAGCTCACCCCCGACAGTTAGGAACACTGAAGCTTTCTTT	CASSPPTVRNTEAFF
TRBV3-1/TRBV3-2	-	TRBJ1-1	-	TGTGCCAGCAGCCAAGTACGGGACACTGAAGCTTTCTTT	CASSQVRDTEAFF
TRBV11-2	TRBD1	TRBJ1-5	-	TGTGCCAGCAGCTTAGGACAGGGAAGCAATCAGCCCCAGCATTTT	CASSLGQGSNQPQHF